Listed below are T cell receptor beta chains from one sample, sequenced in a study of OX40 agonist ivuxolimab in advanced cancers. Sequencing used immunoSEQ multiplex PCR; TCRdb keeps in-frame clones, though not all of them. This table holds under 100,000 clones, just under 95% found once. The specimen comprised CD4+ or CD8+ T cells sorted from blood, sampled in a trial of the OX40 agonist ivuxolimab. These receptors were obtained from an adult with an advanced solid tumor such as melanoma, head and neck, liver or kidney cancer. CDR3s include the opening cysteine and the closing phenylalanine or tryptophan. D genes are given only for firm matches. Only part of the rows carry a size: once, few, many, or a class if the clone is expanded.

J gene: TRBJ2-1; V gene: TRBV19; clone size: -; D gene: TRBD2; CDR3 DNA: TGTGCCAGCCCGGGACTAGACTACAATGAGCAGTTCTTC; CDR3 protein: CASPGLDYNEQFF
J gene: TRBJ2-7; V gene: TRBV7-8; clone size: -; D gene: -; CDR3 DNA: TGTGCCAGCAGCCCGCCGATGTCCGGTAACTACGAGCAGTACTTC; CDR3 protein: CASSPPMSGNYEQYF
J gene: TRBJ2-7; V gene: TRBV6-5; clone size: -; D gene: -; CDR3 DNA: TGTGCCAGCAGTTACTCGGGGTCGCCCTACGAGCAGTACTTC; CDR3 protein: CASSYSGSPYEQYF
J gene: TRBJ1-4; V gene: TRBV5-1; clone size: -; D gene: -; CDR3 DNA: TGCGCCAGCAGCTTGGGACAAGTCCCCATAGTGGAAAAACTGTTTTTT; CDR3 protein: CASSLGQVPIVEKLFF
J gene: TRBJ2-7; V gene: TRBV6-5; clone size: -; D gene: -; CDR3 DNA: TGTGCCAGCAGGGCCCCGGGGGCGCACGAGCAGTACTTC; CDR3 protein: CASRAPGAHEQYF
J gene: TRBJ2-5; V gene: TRBV7-9; clone size: -; D gene: TRBD1; CDR3 DNA: TGTGCCAGCAGGGGGACAGGGGAGAGGTGGGAGACCCAGTACTTC; CDR3 protein: CASRGTGERWETQYF
J gene: TRBJ2-7; V gene: TRBV5-6; clone size: -; D gene: -; CDR3 DNA: TGTGCCAGCAGCTTGTTTTTCGACATGGCAACCTACGAGCAGTACTTC; CDR3 protein: CASSLFFDMATYEQYF
J gene: TRBJ2-1; V gene: TRBV4-1; clone size: -; D gene: TRBD1; CDR3 DNA: TGCGCCAGCAGCCAAGACCCTGGGGACAGGCAGTTCTTC; CDR3 protein: CASSQDPGDRQFF
J gene: TRBJ2-7; V gene: TRBV4-1; clone size: -; D gene: TRBD2; CDR3 DNA: TGCGCCAGCAGCCAAGTTCCGACTAGCGGTGGCTACGAGCAGTACTTC; CDR3 protein: CASSQVPTSGGYEQYF
J gene: TRBJ1-1; V gene: TRBV7-9; clone size: -; D gene: -; CDR3 DNA: TGTGCCAGCAGTTTGGGTGATTTGAACACTGAAGCTTTCTTT; CDR3 protein: CASSLGDLNTEAFF
J gene: TRBJ1-1; V gene: TRBV7-9; clone size: -; D gene: -; CDR3 DNA: TGTGCCAGCGTGCTGCAGGGGTATAGTAGGACTGAAGCTTTCTTT; CDR3 protein: CASVLQGYSRTEAFF
J gene: TRBJ1-2; V gene: TRBV14; clone size: -; D gene: -; CDR3 DNA: TGTGCCAGCAGCCAAGATAGAACAGGGTATGGCTATGGCTACACCTTC; CDR3 protein: CASSQDRTGYGYGYTF
J gene: TRBJ2-5; V gene: TRBV10-3; clone size: -; D gene: -; CDR3 DNA: TGTGCCATCAGTGATCTACAAGTACAAGAGACCCAGTACTTC; CDR3 protein: CAISDLQVQETQYF
J gene: TRBJ1-3; V gene: TRBV5-1; clone size: -; D gene: TRBD1; CDR3 DNA: TGCGCCAGCAGCCTCGACCTCGAACAGGGGAAAGGAAACACCATATATTTT; CDR3 protein: CASSLDLEQGKGNTIYF
J gene: TRBJ2-7; V gene: TRBV7-9; clone size: -; D gene: TRBD1; CDR3 DNA: TGTGCCAGCAGCTTAGTCCCGGGACAGGGGGCACACGAGCAGTACTTC; CDR3 protein: CASSLVPGQGAHEQYF
J gene: TRBJ2-7; V gene: TRBV5-1; clone size: -; D gene: -; CDR3 DNA: TGCGCCAGCAGCTTGTGGTCAGCAACCTACGAGCAGTACTTC; CDR3 protein: CASSLWSATYEQYF
J gene: TRBJ2-7; V gene: TRBV5-1; clone size: -; D gene: -; CDR3 DNA: TGCGCCAGCAGCTTGGCGAGCTCCTACGAGCAGTACTTC; CDR3 protein: CASSLASSYEQYF
J gene: TRBJ2-1; V gene: TRBV5-5; clone size: -; D gene: TRBD2; CDR3 DNA: TGTGCCAGCAGCACAGGGACTAGCCGGGAGTACAATGAGCAGTTCTTC; CDR3 protein: CASSTGTSREYNEQFF
J gene: TRBJ1-4; V gene: TRBV4-2; clone size: few; D gene: -; CDR3 DNA: TGTGCCAGCAGCCCAGGTACAGGTGAAAAACTGTTTTTT; CDR3 protein: CASSPGTGEKLFF
J gene: TRBJ1-6; V gene: TRBV4-3; clone size: -; D gene: -; CDR3 DNA: TGCGCCAGCAGCCAATCCCTAGCTGGACATCTGAGCTCCTATAATTCACCCCTCCACTTT; CDR3 protein: CASSQSLAGHLSSYNSPLHF
J gene: TRBJ2-7; V gene: TRBV9; clone size: -; D gene: -; CDR3 DNA: TGTGCCAGCAGCGTAGAGGCCAACTCCTACGAGCAGTACTTC; CDR3 protein: CASSVEANSYEQYF
J gene: TRBJ2-7; V gene: TRBV10-3; clone size: -; D gene: TRBD1; CDR3 DNA: TGTGCCATCAGTGTGGGACAGGGAAACTACGAGCAGTACTTC; CDR3 protein: CAISVGQGNYEQYF
J gene: TRBJ2-5; V gene: TRBV7-9; clone size: once; D gene: TRBD1; CDR3 DNA: TGTGCCAGCAGCTTACCGACTTCGGACAGGGCCTCCCAAGAGACCCAGTACTTC; CDR3 protein: CASSLPTSDRASQETQYF